The present T cell receptor (beta chain) was sequenced within a study of identical twins. TCRdb re-derived calls from the 5' RACE reads in MiXCR, one entry per CDR3 protein. The sample lists 1.5 million to 2 million distinct CDR3 sequences; less than 35% were seen once. The CDR3 length is 16 residues. Per germline, CDR1 MGHDK and CDR2 SYGVNS. This chain joins TRBV25-1 and TRBJ2-1, with D possibly called TRBD1 or TRBD2 (5 bases each). The DNA end is a closer match to TRBJ2-7, so the J assignment may be wrong. This receptor was identified in a newborn girl in good health. Sequencing used cord blood. In nucleotides, the CDR3 is TGTGCCAGCAGTGAATATCCGGGACGCACATACAATGAGCAGTACTTC. It is translated as CASSEYPGRTYNEQYF.